This entry lists 14 T cell receptor beta chains sequenced from one sample in a study of beta chain features in type 1 diabetes. The entirety of the isolated RNA underwent reverse transcription, so expressed TCRB transcripts were sequenced. Measured with immunoSEQ multiplex PCR; TCRdb has only the in-frame clones, and not every one. The data contain 110,000 to 150,000 clones, around a tenth of them singletons. The sequenced material came from central memory CD4+ T cells from blood. Every receptor here comes from a man between 18 and 29 years old in good health.

This rearrangement joins TRBV2 to TRBJ2-1, with 9 bases aligning to TRBD2. The CDR3 contains 15 residues. V lost 1 base, J lost 4 bases, and 2 bases stayed unmatched. The germline V gene has CDR1 SNHLY and CDR2 FYNNEI. The CDR3 DNA reads as TGTGCCAGCAGTGAAGAGGCGGGGGGGTACAATGAGCAGTTCTTC. This codes for CASSEEAGGYNEQFF.

This sequence joins TRBV7-9 and TRBJ2-5; 9 bases are a match to TRBD1. V was clipped by 5 bases and J by 5 bases; unmatched bases: 3. Germline-derived CDR1 and CDR2 are SEHNR and FQNEAQ (reference sequence). CDR3 length: 13 residues. The DNA for the CDR3 is TGTGCCAGCAGCCCGGGACAGGGTGAGACCCAGTACTTC. Translation: CASSPGQGETQYF.

The chain has TRBV5-4 and TRBJ1-6; D is perhaps TRBD1 (6 bases). The V gene lost 0 bases and the J gene lost 5 bases, with 12 bases spanning the gap. The CDR3 extends over 16 amino acids. The germline V gene has CDR1 SGHNT and CDR2 YYREEE (reference sequence). CDR3 sequence (DNA): TGTGCCAGCAGCTTGGGACAGGACTTCAATAATTCACCCCTCCACTTT. It yields the protein CASSLGQDFNNSPLHF.

This sequence joins TRBV6-1 and TRBJ1-5; maybe TRBD1 (5 bases). Trimming removed 7 bases at V and 0 bases at J, with 13 bases between. Per germline, CDR1 MNHNS and CDR2 SASEGT. This CDR3 has 15 residues. CDR3 DNA sequence: TGTGCCAGCACCCTCCAGGGCAATAGCAATCAGCCCCAGCATTTT. This encodes CASTLQGNSNQPQHF.

The chain carries TRBV7-9 and TRBJ2-1, with 8 bases identical to TRBD2. CDR1 SEHNR and CDR2 FQNEAQ come from the germline V gene (reference sequence). The V segment lost 5 bases and the J segment 0 bases; nucleotides outside the gene matches: 12. The CDR3 is 18 amino acids. The CDR3 is CASSPGMVAGSSYNEQFF. Written as DNA, the CDR3 is TGTGCCAGCAGCCCCGGAATGGTAGCGGGAAGCTCCTACAATGAGCAGTTCTTC. The whole variable domain, remainder taken from reference TRBV7-9 and TRBJ2-1, is DTGVSQNPRHKITKRGQNVTFRCDPISEHNRLYWYRQTLGQGPEFLTYFQNEAQLEKSRLLSDRFSAERPKGSFSTLEIQRTEQGDSAMYLCASSPGMVAGSSYNEQFFGPGTRLTVL.

The V and J genes are TRBV7-6 and TRBJ1-6; perhaps TRBD1 as D (5 bases). This CDR3 has 15 residues. Trimming stripped 1 base from V and 10 bases from J, with 14 bases between. CDR1 is SGHVS, CDR2 FNYEAQ, per germline. CDR3 residues: CASSLDVPGRSPLHF. The CDR3 DNA reads as TGTGCCAGCAGCTTAGATGTCCCAGGGAGGTCACCCCTCCACTTT.

This rearrangement joins TRBV28 to TRBJ1-2; 7 bases are shared with TRBD1. Trimming took 5 bases from V and 8 from J; bases not matched to a gene: 8. There are 13 residues in the CDR3. Germline V gene data show CDR1 as MDHEN and CDR2 as SYDVKM. CDR3 DNA sequence: TGTGCCAGCAGTGGGCAGGGGGTAAGGGGCTACACCTTC. Its protein is CASSGQGVRGYTF.

This clone was counted many times. The V and J genes are TRBV21-1 and TRBJ1-1; TRBD1, the table's D call, was not compared with the DNA. TRBV21-1 is listed as a pseudogene. The length of the CDR3 is 16 residues. CDR3 nucleotides: TGTGCCAGCAGCAAAGGGCGGGACAGGGAAGACACTGAAGCTTTCTTT. Residues: CASSKGRDREDTEAFF.

The J gene is TRBJ2-5, the V gene TRBV11-2; D gene uncertain. The CDR3 spans 12 residues. Germline assignment: CDR1 SGHAT and CDR2 FQNNGV. V lost 5 bases, J lost 5 bases, and 9 bases lay in between. Here the CDR3 DNA reads TGTGCCAGCAGCCTGCTCGGGGAGACCCAGTACTTC. The encoded protein is CASSLLGETQYF. Supplemented by reference TRBV11-2 and TRBJ2-5, the full variable domain reads EAGVAQSPRYKIIEKRQSVAFWCNPISGHATLYWYQQILGQGPKLLIQFQNNGVVDDSQLPKDRFSAERLKGVDSTLKIQPAKLEDSAVYLCASSLLGETQYFGPGTRLLVL.

The V and J genes are TRBV30 and TRBJ2-3; weak D call: TRBD2 (6 bases). From germline, CDR1 is GTSNPN and CDR2 SVGIG (reference sequence). The CDR3 length is 10 residues. CDR3 loop: CAWAGYTQYF. The CDR3 nucleotides read TGTGCTTGGGCGGGATATACGCAGTATTTT.

This clone has only a few counts. The J gene is TRBJ2-5, the V gene TRBV2, with D possibly being TRBD1 (6 bases). The end of the DNA fits TRBJ2-7 better, so the J call may be wrong. CDR1 and CDR2 from the germline V gene are SNHLY and FYNNEI. The CDR3 has 12 amino acids. In DNA, the CDR3 is TGTGCCAGCAGTACAGGGTCCTACGAGCAGTACTTC. This encodes CASSTGSYEQYF.

This chain joins TRBV5-5 and TRBJ2-5; a weak D match, TRBD2 (6 bases). CDR1 and CDR2 from the germline V gene are SGHKS and YYEKEE (reference sequence). Trimming removed 0 bases from V and 1 base from J, with 10 bases in between. The CDR3 runs to 15 residues. The CDR3 nucleotides are TGTGCCAGCAGCTTGGGACCGGGGGTCCAAGAGACCCAGTACTTC. Translating gives CASSLGPGVQETQYF. The full variable domain, rest sourced from reference TRBV5-5 and TRBJ2-5, is DAGVTQSPTHLIKTRGQQVTLRCSPISGHKSVSWYQQVLGQGPQFIFQYYEKEERGRGNFPDRFSARQFPNYSSELNVNALLLGDSALYLCASSLGPGVQETQYFGPGTRLLVL.

There are many counts of this clone. The rearrangement joins TRBV18 to TRBJ2-5, with 8 positions matching TRBD2. The CDR3 loop spans 13 amino acids. Per germline, CDR1 KGHSH and CDR2 LQKENI. V lost 6 bases, J lost 5 bases, and 5 bases stayed unmatched. Here the CDR3 DNA reads TGTGCCAGCTCCTTAGCGGGGTCGGAGACCCAGTACTTC. Translation: CASSLAGSETQYF.

This clone showed up just a few times. This chain uses TRBV25-1 with TRBJ2-1; 7 bases line up with TRBD2. The CDR3 has 15 residues. Germline V gives CDR1 MGHDK, CDR2 SYGVNS. V dropped 3 bases and J dropped 0; count of bases not matched to a gene: 2. CDR3 bases: TGTGCCAGCAGTGAGGGCGGGGGCTCCTACAATGAGCAGTTCTTC. Its protein is CASSEGGGSYNEQFF.